A single sample gave rise to the 28 T cell receptor beta chains below, sequenced in a study of blood T cell repertoires in COVID-19. TCRdb's copy holds only in-frame clones and misses some; the assay was immunoSEQ multiplex PCR. The table shows under 250,000 clones, with around 81% occurring only once. The sequenced sample was PBMCs or T cells enriched from blood (not recorded which). All receptors derive from a man aged 30 to 45 with acute COVID-19.

V is TRBV4-1 and J is TRBJ1-2; D gene unclear. CDR1 MGHRA and CDR2 YSYEKL come from the germline V gene. The CDR3 is 13 residues long. The V and J ends lost 1 base and 4 bases respectively, with 7 bases between them. The CDR3 DNA is TGCGCCAGCAGCCAAGCCGGACTCTATGGCTACACCTTC. This encodes CASSQAGLYGYTF.

The chain joins TRBV6-5 to TRBJ2-1; 10 nucleotides line up with TRBD2. J lost 6 bases, V lost 2 bases, and 4 bases had no gene match. The CDR3 totals 15 residues. The germline CDR1 and CDR2 sequences are MNHEY and SVGAGI. The CDR3 DNA reads TGTGCCAGCAGTTACAGGTCTAGCGGGGGCAATGAGCAGTTCTTC. It encodes CASSYRSSGGNEQFF.

V and J are TRBV5-4 and TRBJ1-6, with D perhaps matching TRBD1 (5 bases). V was trimmed by 2 bases and J by 5 bases, leaving 11 bases between them. The CDR3 runs to 15 residues. Germline CDR1 SGHNT, CDR2 YYREEE (reference sequence). CDR3 in amino acids: CASSFPSGNNSPLHF. For the CDR3, the DNA is TGTGCCAGCAGCTTCCCCTCAGGGAATAATTCACCCCTCCACTTT.

The rearrangement uses TRBV2 and TRBJ2-1, with a tentative D call TRBD2 (6 bases). V dropped 3 bases and J dropped 7 bases, with 16 bases sitting between them. This CDR3 contains 15 residues. The germline V gene has CDR1 SNHLY and CDR2 FYNNEI. The CDR3 reads CASSDNGVGGNEQFF. DNA for the CDR3: TGTGCCAGCAGTGATAACGGGGTGGGGGGTAATGAGCAGTTCTTC.

V usage is TRBV18 and J usage is TRBJ1-2, with 11 bases that match TRBD1. The germline CDR1 and CDR2 sequences are KGHSH and LQKENI. The CDR3 loop spans 16 amino acids. The J segment lost 6 bases and the V segment lost 6 bases, leaving 12 bases of the junction unmatched. The CDR3 DNA sequence: TGTGCCAGCTCGACGGGACAGGGGGTTTGGGAGGATGGCTACACCTTC. Translation gives CASSTGQGVWEDGYTF.

The chain employs TRBV25-1 and TRBJ1-1, with TRBD1 matching 8 bases. V shed 6 bases and J 3 bases; nucleotides not matched to a gene: 9. The CDR3 length is 15 residues. CDR1 and CDR2 from the germline V gene are MGHDK and SYGVNS. The CDR3 region is CASRDREDRDTEAFF. CDR3 in DNA: TGTGCCAGCAGGGACAGGGAAGACCGCGACACTGAAGCTTTCTTT.

V gene TRBV3-1 (or the pseudogene TRBV3-2) combines with J gene TRBJ1-1; 8 nucleotides match TRBD1. Germline V gene lookup returns CDR1 LGHDT and CDR2 YNNKEL (reference sequence). V lost 6 bases and J lost 6; bases outside the gene matches: 3. There are 12 residues in the CDR3. CDR3 protein: CASRTGAAEAFF. DNA for the CDR3: TGTGCCAGCAGGACAGGGGCGGCTGAAGCTTTCTTT.

The chain links TRBV6-5 to TRBJ2-3; 8 bases map to TRBD1. V shed 6 bases, J shed 6 bases, and the junction held 5 bases outside the gene matches. The CDR3 has 13 residues. Per germline, CDR1 MNHEY and CDR2 SVGAGI. The CDR3 sequence: CASRADREDTQYF. The CDR3 DNA reads TGTGCCAGCAGAGCGGACAGGGAGGATACGCAGTATTTT.

The rearrangement links TRBV11-2 to TRBJ1-1; possibly TRBD1 for D (5 bases). CDR1 and CDR2 (germline): SGHAT, FQNNGV. The CDR3 spans 14 residues. With 3 bases removed from V and 1 base from J, the gap between germline ends came to 9 bases. CDR3 coding DNA: TGTGCCAGCAGCTTGTTAACAGGGAACACTGAAGCTTTCTTT. This gives the protein CASSLLTGNTEAFF.

The chain is built from TRBV12-3 or TRBV12-4 and TRBJ1-5, with D possibly TRBD1 on 5 matching bases. The V end was cut by 0 bases, the J end by 8 bases, with 8 bases between. The length of the CDR3 is 13 residues. The CDR3 here is CASSLAAGKPQHF. In nucleotides, the CDR3 is TGTGCCAGCAGTTTAGCCGCAGGGAAGCCCCAGCATTTT.

In this sample, this clone turned up a few times. The rearrangement links TRBV13 to TRBJ1-2; D may be TRBD1 (6 bases). Germline V CDR1 and CDR2: PRHDT, FYEKMQ (reference sequence). Trimming took off 5 bases at V and 3 bases at J, with 13 bases between the two ends. This CDR3 spans 14 amino acids. Here the CDR3 DNA reads TGTGCCAGCAGCGCCAGGGGTATGGACTATGGCTACACCTTC. This encodes CASSARGMDYGYTF.

In its sample, this clone was seen once. The J gene is TRBJ1-1, the V gene TRBV5-4; D perhaps matches TRBD1 (6 bases). Germline CDR1 and CDR2: SGHNT and YYREEE (reference sequence). This CDR3 has 14 residues. V lost 5 bases and J lost 7, with 18 bases in between. The CDR3 sequence is CASRPNLQGNEAFF. The CDR3 DNA reads TGTGCCAGCAGACCGAACCTCCAGGGGAATGAAGCTTTCTTT.

Points on this clone: Other DNA sequences in the sample encode the same CDR3. This chain joins TRBV28 and TRBJ1-1; D is undetermined. Germline V gene data show CDR1 as MDHEN and CDR2 as SYDVKM. V lost 6 bases and J 1 base, leaving 9 bases between the germline ends. The CDR3 covers 13 residues. In DNA form, the CDR3 reads TGTGCCAGCAGCTTGGGCAGGAACACTGAAGCTTTCTTT. Its translation: CASSLGRNTEAFF. The full variable domain, rest sourced from reference TRBV28 and TRBJ1-1, is DVKVTQSSRYLVKRTGEKVFLECVQDMDHENMFWYRQDPGLGLRLIYFSYDVKMKEKGDIPEGYSVSREKKERFSLILESASTNQTSMYLCASSLGRNTEAFFGQGTRLTVV.

The chain employs TRBV2 and TRBJ1-4, with D possibly TRBD1 on 5 matching bases. The CDR3 loop spans 18 amino acids. CDR1 is SNHLY and CDR2 is FYNNEI in the germline V gene. Trimming took off 7 bases at V and 5 bases at J, with 26 bases between the two ends. The CDR3 spells CASTKAARPEGLNEKLFF. The CDR3 region has the DNA TGTGCCAGCACAAAAGCGGCCCGGCCAGAGGGACTCAATGAAAAACTGTTTTTT.

V is TRBV2 and J is TRBJ1-5; 7 bases align to TRBD1. Germline V CDR1 and CDR2: SNHLY, FYNNEI. V was pared by 4 bases and J by 7 bases, with 4 bases of the junction left unmatched. There are 13 residues in the CDR3. This CDR3 is CASSGDREQPQHF. The CDR3 DNA reads as TGTGCCAGCAGTGGTGACAGGGAGCAGCCCCAGCATTTT. Looking up the rest from reference TRBV2 and TRBJ1-5 gives the full variable domain: EPEVTQTPSHQVTQMGQEVILRCVPISNHLYFYWYRQILGQKVEFLVSFYNNEISEKSEIFDDQFSVERPDGSNFTLKIRSTKLEDSAMYFCASSGDREQPQHFGDGTRLSIL.

The chain is built from TRBV19 and TRBJ2-1, with 7 bases matching TRBD2. Germline V gene data show CDR1 as LNHDA and CDR2 as SQIVND (reference sequence). The J segment lost 2 bases and the V segment lost 9 bases, leaving 10 bases of the junction unmatched. The CDR3 runs to 15 residues. CDR3 sequence: CASQRGSGAYNEQFF. For the CDR3, the DNA is TGTGCCAGCCAGCGGGGTAGCGGAGCCTACAATGAGCAGTTCTTC.

The V call is TRBV6-5, the J call TRBJ1-1; D perhaps matches TRBD1 (5 bases). Trimming stripped 2 bases from V and 7 bases from J, with 17 bases between. CDR3 length: 15 residues. Per the germline V gene, CDR1 is MNHEY and CDR2 is SVGAGI. The CDR3, as DNA: TGTGCCAGCAGTTACCAGCCTGGAGGGGTGAATGAAGCTTTCTTT. Residues: CASSYQPGGVNEAFF.

J is TRBJ2-2 and V is TRBV6-1, with TRBD2 as a possible D gene (6 bases). Germline V gene lookup returns CDR1 MNHNS and CDR2 SASEGT. The CDR3 runs to 17 residues. The V end lost 4 bases, the J end lost 0 bases, and 15 bases lay between the germline ends. CDR3 amino acids: CASSVLGRGANTGELFF. In DNA, the CDR3 is TGTGCCAGCAGTGTCCTGGGGCGGGGTGCGAACACCGGGGAGCTGTTTTTT.

The chain is built from TRBV27 and TRBJ2-2, with 7 bases identical to TRBD1. Germline trimming cut 3 bases from V and 1 base from J; bases unmatched to any gene: 2. The CDR3 runs to 15 residues. Looked up from germline, CDR1 is MNHEY and CDR2 is SMNVEV (reference sequence). The CDR3 nucleotides are TGTGCCAGCAGTTTGGCAGGGGGGAACACCGGGGAGCTGTTTTTT. It specifies CASSLAGGNTGELFF.

This clone has only a few counts. The CDR3 here is CASNRGAGGEKLFF. The DNA of the CDR3 is TGTGCCAGCAACCGCGGGGCTGGGGGTGAAAAACTGTTTTTT. The chain is built from TRBV7-9 and TRBJ1-4, with D tentatively TRBD1 (5 bases). CDR3 length: 14 amino acids. Per the germline V gene, CDR1 is SEHNR and CDR2 is FQNEAQ (reference sequence). Trimming shortened V by 7 bases and J by 7 bases, and 16 bases separated the two germline ends.

This chain joins TRBV20-1 and TRBJ2-7; perhaps TRBD2 as D (5 bases). V lost 3 bases to trimming and J lost 7 bases, with 13 bases between them. The CDR3 loop spans 12 amino acids. Germline assignment: CDR1 DFQATT and CDR2 SNEGSKA (reference sequence). CDR3 amino acids: CSASSDPGEQYF. CDR3 nucleotide sequence: TGCAGTGCTAGTAGCGACCCCGGGGAGCAGTACTTC.

The chain has TRBV29-1 and TRBJ1-6; the D gene is possibly TRBD1 (6 bases). V was clipped by 4 bases and J by 9 bases, with 13 bases between them. The germline gives CDR1 SQVTM, CDR2 ANQGSEA. This CDR3 contains 13 residues. CDR3 sequence: CSVGRDKGSPLHF. The CDR3 nucleotides are TGCAGCGTTGGACGGGACAAAGGTTCACCCCTCCACTTT. The complete variable domain, with remaining parts taken from reference TRBV29-1 and TRBJ1-6, reads SAVISQKPSRDICQRGTSLTIQCQVDSQVTMMFWYRQQPGQSLTLIATANQGSEATYESGFVIDKFPISRPNLTFSTLTVSNMSPEDSSIYLCSVGRDKGSPLHFGNGTRLTVT.

Only a few counts were recorded for this clone. The V gene is TRBV10-2, the J gene TRBJ2-5; 7 bases are a match to TRBD2. Germline CDR1 and CDR2: WSHSY and SAAADI. The length of the CDR3 is 13 residues. Unmatched junction bases numbered 4, after V lost 8 bases and J lost 1 base. DNA for the CDR3: TGCGCCAGCCTCGGGGGGATCCAAGAGACCCAGTACTTC. As protein: CASLGGIQETQYF.

The J gene is TRBJ1-6, the V gene TRBV7-2, with unresolved D. The CDR3 extends over 17 amino acids. Germline V gene data show CDR1 as SGHTA and CDR2 as FQGNSA. The ends were cut back, 0 bases at V and 0 bases at J, with 9 bases in the middle. Written as DNA, the CDR3 is TGTGCCAGCAGCTTAGCCACTAGCTACTCCTATAATTCACCCCTCCACTTT. It specifies CASSLATSYSYNSPLHF.

V and J are TRBV4-1 and TRBJ1-1; 7 bases are a match to TRBD1. The junction had 5 bases not matched to a gene; V was cut back by 10 bases and J by 0 bases. Germline CDR1 and CDR2: MGHRA and YSYEKL. The CDR3 totals 13 residues. CDR3 protein: CATQDRLNTEAFF. CDR3 DNA sequence: TGCGCCACCCAGGACAGGTTGAACACTGAAGCTTTCTTT.

The chain is built from TRBV10-2 and TRBJ2-2; 7 positions match TRBD2. J gave up 0 bases and V 2 bases, and 6 bases lay outside the gene matches. Germline lookup yields CDR1 WSHSY and CDR2 SAAADI. This CDR3 is built from 17 residues. The CDR3 is CASSENGGGANTGELFF. The CDR3 nucleotides read TGCGCCAGCAGTGAGAACGGTGGGGGGGCGAACACCGGGGAGCTGTTTTTT.

This chain uses TRBV7-9 with TRBJ1-1; D call uncertain. The V gene's germline CDR1 is SEHNR and CDR2 FQNEAQ (reference sequence). V lost 5 bases and J lost 0, with 13 bases in between. CDR3 size: 15 residues. Written as DNA, the CDR3 is TGTGCCAGCAGCCCACCAGAGGAGATGAACACTGAAGCTTTCTTT. Amino acid sequence: CASSPPEEMNTEAFF.

V and J are TRBV27 and TRBJ2-1, with TRBD1 identical over 7 bases. Germline V lookup: CDR1 MNHEY, CDR2 SMNVEV (reference sequence). J lost 3 bases, V lost 2 bases, and 7 bases had no gene match. CDR3 length: 16 residues. The DNA for the CDR3 is TGTGCCAGCAGTTTAATCTCCACAGGGGTCTACAATGAGCAGTTCTTC. It yields the protein CASSLISTGVYNEQFF.